The clone carrying this T cell receptor beta chain was seen just once. Authors' data handling: Reference gene primer amplification in the assay estimated nucleated cell counts. Method: immunoSEQ multiplex PCR; TCRdb's copy keeps in-frame clones and lacks some. The V and J calls and clone size were taken over from that table, and D and trimming were inferred from the DNA. The sample gives about 100,000 clones, approximately 86% of which show up once; 5.5% to 6.5% is in the top ten. This record belongs to a study of blood T cell repertoires in COVID-19. Study context: Spain, Italy and the United States supplied samples that represented acute and convalescent COVID-19. The cDNA or gDNA used as material had been derived from T cells, B-cell-depleted T cells, or PBMCs.

The CDR3 extends over 15 amino acids. Trimming removed 1 base from V and 1 base from J, with 11 bases in between. Per the germline V gene, CDR1 is SGHDT and CDR2 is YYEEEE. This chain uses TRBV5-6 with TRBJ2-5; D unresolved. This TCR was sampled from a woman in her sixties or seventies with acute or convalescent COVID-19. Sequencing used peripheral blood. CDR3 nucleotide sequence: TGTGCCAGCAGCTTGATCCTGCAGGCCCAAGAGACCCAGTACTTC. Encoded protein: CASSLILQAQETQYF. Drawing the rest from reference TRBV5-6 and TRBJ2-5, the complete variable domain is DAGVTQSPTHLIKTRGQQVTLRCSPKSGHDTVSWYQQALGQGPQFIFQYYEEEERQRGNFPDRFSGHQFPNYSSELNVNALLLGDSALYLCASSLILQAQETQYFGPGTRLLVL.